The next 25 T cell receptor beta chains were all read from a single sample in a study of control samples from healthy donors and cancer patients. This table comes from immunoSEQ multiplex PCR, and its TCRdb copy is limited to in-frame clones, with some not included. The sample carries about 55,000 clones, 85% to 95% recorded once. The sample was blood. The source of these receptors is a man aged 25 to 40 in good health.

The chain uses TRBV6-5 and TRBJ1-2; D may be TRBD1 (5 bases). V was trimmed by 4 bases and J by 3 bases, leaving 9 bases between them. CDR3 size: 13 residues. Germline CDR1 is MNHEY and CDR2 is SVGAGI. CDR3: CASSFQGHYGYTF. The CDR3 DNA reads as TGTGCCAGCAGTTTCCAGGGACACTATGGCTACACCTTC.

The genes are TRBV19 and TRBJ2-1; possibly TRBD2 for D (6 bases). CDR1 and CDR2 (germline): LNHDA, SQIVND (reference sequence). Trimming cost V 3 bases and J 3 bases, with 9 bases left between them. This CDR3 is built from 14 residues. CDR3 coding DNA: TGTGCCAGTAGTATGGGCGGGGACTACAATGAGCAGTTCTTC. Translating gives CASSMGGDYNEQFF.

The chain has TRBV4-3 and TRBJ2-3, with a weak D call TRBD1 (7 bases). Germline CDR1 and CDR2: LGHNA and YSLEER. V was trimmed by 1 base and J by 5 bases, leaving 13 bases between them. This CDR3 has 15 residues. As DNA, the CDR3 is TGCGCCAGCAGCCAAGGACGGCAGGGGGGAGATACGCAGTATTTT. It specifies CASSQGRQGGDTQYF.

The rearrangement joins TRBV3-1 (or the pseudogene TRBV3-2) to TRBJ2-1, with a tentative D call TRBD1 (6 bases). The length of the CDR3 is 15 residues. The germline V and J ends were trimmed by 1 base and 5 bases, with 12 bases remaining between them. CDR1 and CDR2 (germline): LGHDT, YNNKEL (reference sequence). DNA for the CDR3: TGTGCCAGCAGCCAAGGGCACCAGGGGAACAATGAGCAGTTCTTC. Residues: CASSQGHQGNNEQFF.

The gene calls are TRBV19 and TRBJ2-3; 10 bases align to TRBD2. This CDR3 is 15 amino acids long. Unmatched junction bases numbered 4, after V lost 3 bases and J lost 4 bases. Germline loops: CDR1 LNHDA, CDR2 SQIVND (reference sequence). For the CDR3, the DNA is TGTGCCAGTAGTATTCTAGCGGGAGACCCAGATACGCAGTATTTT. Translation gives CASSILAGDPDTQYF.

The V gene is TRBV7-9, the J gene TRBJ2-5; D not resolved. Germline CDR1 is SEHNR and CDR2 is FQNEAQ (reference sequence). This CDR3 is built from 11 residues. Trimming removed 5 bases from V and 0 bases from J, with 1 base in between. The CDR3 bases are TGTGCCAGCAGCAACCAAGAGACCCAGTACTTC. Encoded protein: CASSNQETQYF.

This clone has just one count. The chain combines TRBV27 with TRBJ1-2; 8 bases line up with TRBD1. CDR3 length: 14 amino acids. Germline values: CDR1 MNHEY, CDR2 SMNVEV (reference sequence). V was pared by 5 bases and J by 7 bases, with 9 bases of the junction left unmatched. The CDR3 reads CASSPRTGRRGYTF. CDR3 sequence (DNA): TGTGCCAGCAGTCCCCGGACAGGGCGGCGTGGCTACACCTTC.

V and J are TRBV11-2 and TRBJ1-6, with 7 positions matching TRBD1. This CDR3 has 15 amino acids. The germline V gene encodes CDR1 SGHAT and CDR2 FQNNGV. Trimming removed 3 bases from V and 8 bases from J; junction bases left unmatched: 7. The chain's CDR3 is CASSFEGAPDSPLHF. The CDR3 DNA reads as TGTGCCAGCAGCTTTGAGGGGGCGCCGGATTCACCCCTCCACTTT. The full variable domain, rest sourced from reference TRBV11-2 and TRBJ1-6, is EAGVAQSPRYKIIEKRQSVAFWCNPISGHATLYWYQQILGQGPKLLIQFQNNGVVDDSQLPKDRFSAERLKGVDSTLKIQPAKLEDSAVYLCASSFEGAPDSPLHFGNGTRLTVT.

CDR3 loop: CSASRGQPQHF. CDR3 in DNA: TGCAGTGCTAGCCGAGGGCAGCCCCAGCATTTT. The chain carries TRBV20-1 and TRBJ1-5; no firm D call. This CDR3 region has 11 residues. With 3 bases removed from V and 7 bases from J, the gap between germline ends came to 7 bases. Germline lookup yields CDR1 DFQATT and CDR2 SNEGSKA (reference sequence).

The chain combines TRBV27 with TRBJ2-7; possibly TRBD2 for D (5 bases). V was clipped by 5 bases and J by 0 bases, with 14 bases between them. The CDR3 is made up of 15 amino acids. Germline V gene data show CDR1 as MNHEY and CDR2 as SMNVEV (reference sequence). The CDR3 loop reads CASSPFRTRSYEQYF. In DNA, the CDR3 is TGTGCCAGCAGTCCTTTTCGGACTCGCTCCTACGAGCAGTACTTC.

The gene calls are TRBV11-3 and TRBJ2-1, with D possibly TRBD1 on 6 matching bases. Germline V gene sequence: CDR1 SGHNT, CDR2 YENEEA. The CDR3 totals 15 residues. V was pared by 0 bases and J by 6 bases, with 12 bases between. The DNA of the CDR3 is TGTGCCAGCAGCTTAGAGGGGGCATTAATCAATGAGCAGTTCTTC. Protein product: CASSLEGALINEQFF.

The chain uses TRBV28 and TRBJ1-1; tentatively, D is TRBD1 (6 bases). The CDR3 has 13 residues. Germline V gene data show CDR1 as MDHEN and CDR2 as SYDVKM. V dropped 1 base and J dropped 9 bases, with 12 bases sitting between them. DNA for the CDR3: TGTGCCAGCAGTTTATCAGGGGAGGGGAAAGCTTTCTTT. This gives the protein CASSLSGEGKAFF.

J is TRBJ1-3 and V is TRBV10-3, with unresolved D. Between the trimmed V and J ends, which lost 8 bases and 2 bases, there was a span of 10 bases. CDR3 size: 13 residues. In germline, CDR1 is ENHRY, CDR2 SYGVKD. CDR3 protein: CAIPARTGNTIYF. CDR3 bases: TGTGCCATCCCCGCGCGGACTGGAAACACCATATATTTT.

The J gene is TRBJ1-2, the V gene TRBV29-1, with TRBD1 matching 10 bases. Germline assignment: CDR1 SQVTM and CDR2 ANQGSEA. V gave up 8 bases and J gave up 0 bases; unmatched junction bases: 9. The CDR3 sequence is 15 residues long. The CDR3 here is CSIRDRGYSNYGYTF. Here the CDR3 DNA reads TGCAGCATCCGGGACAGGGGCTATTCTAACTATGGCTACACCTTC.

The chain is built from TRBV28 and TRBJ1-5, with a tentative D call TRBD1 (6 bases). V shed 7 bases and J shed 1 base, with 14 bases lying between them. The CDR3 covers 15 residues. Germline V gene sequence: CDR1 MDHEN, CDR2 SYDVKM. CDR3 protein: CASIQQGWSNQPQHF. The CDR3 region has the DNA TGTGCCAGCATTCAACAGGGTTGGAGCAATCAGCCCCAGCATTTT.

By frequency in the sample, this clone is medium-sized. V is TRBV27 and J is TRBJ2-5, with 7 bases that match TRBD2. Trimming cost V 6 bases and J 0 bases; bases outside gene matches: 13. CDR1 and CDR2 from the germline V gene are MNHEY and SMNVEV (reference sequence). The CDR3 is 17 residues long. CDR3 nucleotide sequence: TGTGCCAGCAGACGAGGGAGTAGCGGGTGGTACCAAGAGACCCAGTACTTC. Its translation: CASRRGSSGWYQETQYF.

The chain links TRBV28 to TRBJ2-7, with D unresolved. This CDR3 region has 14 residues. V lost 6 bases and J 3 bases, leaving 15 bases between the germline ends. The germline gives CDR1 MDHEN, CDR2 SYDVKM. The CDR3 loop reads CASSPGQVYYEQYF. DNA of the CDR3: TGTGCCAGCAGCCCCGGCCAGGTGTACTACGAGCAGTACTTC.

In the case of this clone: The missing conserved phenylalanine or tryptophan at the end of this CDR3 makes a read error likely. The chain links TRBV7-2 to TRBJ2-7; TRBD2 agrees at 14 bases. The V gene's germline CDR1 is SGHTA and CDR2 FQGNSA. V dropped 0 bases and J dropped 9; count of bases not matched to a gene: 4. The CDR3 totals 15 residues. The chain's CDR3 is CASSLALGTSGRQYY. CDR3 sequence (DNA): TGTGCCAGCAGCTTAGCGCTAGGGACTAGCGGGAGGCAGTACTAC.

The count of this clone is one. The chain recombines TRBV7-2 with TRBJ1-2; maybe TRBD1 (6 bases). V lost 8 bases, J lost 3 bases, and 31 bases lay in between. The CDR3 sequence is 19 residues long. Germline assignment: CDR1 SGHTA and CDR2 FQGNSA. In nucleotides, the CDR3 is TGTGCCAGCGACCGAGGGGCGGTCTGGGGGCGCTTCAGGGACTATGGCTACACCTTC. This gives the protein CASDRGAVWGRFRDYGYTF.

The chain links TRBV6-5 to TRBJ2-3, with 9 positions matching TRBD1. The CDR3 is 14 residues long. The V segment lost 8 bases and the J segment 4 bases; nucleotides outside the gene matches: 7. In germline, CDR1 is MNHEY, CDR2 SVGAGI. The CDR3 sequence is CASLAGQGADTQYF. CDR3 nucleotide sequence: TGTGCCAGCCTGGCGGGACAGGGAGCAGATACGCAGTATTTT.

In this sample, this clone turned up once. The chain links TRBV9 to TRBJ2-7; 7 bases agree with TRBD2. Germline assignment: CDR1 SGDLS and CDR2 YYNGEE. V shed 0 bases, J shed 4 bases, and the junction held 4 bases outside the gene matches. The CDR3 has 14 residues. CDR3 nucleotides: TGTGCCAGCAGCGTAGATTCTAGCGGTTACGAGCAGTACTTC. Its translation: CASSVDSSGYEQYF.

The CDR3 DNA is TGCGCCAGCAGCCAAGATCCAGCGGGAGGTGATAATGAGCAGTTCTTC. This codes for CASSQDPAGGDNEQFF. The rearrangement links TRBV4-3 to TRBJ2-1; 9 bases line up with TRBD2. This CDR3 contains 16 residues. Germline lookup yields CDR1 LGHNA and CDR2 YSLEER. J gave up 7 bases and V 0 bases, and 7 bases lay outside the gene matches.

V is TRBV4-1 and J is TRBJ2-5, with a tentative D call TRBD2 (6 bases). The V and J ends lost 4 bases and 5 bases respectively, with 17 bases between them. There are 15 residues in the CDR3. Per the germline V gene, CDR1 is MGHRA and CDR2 is YSYEKL. The CDR3 DNA follows: TGCGCCAGCAGCCGGATGGGACTCGGGCCCGAGACCCAGTACTTC. Translation gives CASSRMGLGPETQYF.

V is TRBV28 and J is TRBJ2-4, with D perhaps TRBD1 or TRBD2 (6 bases each). V lost 3 bases and J 8 bases, leaving 11 bases between the germline ends. CDR3 size: 13 residues. Per the germline V gene, CDR1 is MDHEN and CDR2 is SYDVKM. CDR3 in amino acids: CASSLGGTDIQYF. In DNA form, the CDR3 reads TGTGCCAGCAGTTTGGGGGGCACGGACATTCAGTACTTC.

V and J are TRBV5-5 and TRBJ2-7; maybe TRBD2 (6 bases). Germline CDR1 reads SGHKS; CDR2 reads YYEKEE (reference sequence). The germline V and J ends were trimmed by 0 bases and 3 bases, with 13 bases remaining between them. The CDR3 contains 15 residues. CDR3 nucleotides: TGTGCCAGCAGCTTGGATGGGACTTCTATCTACGAGCAGTACTTC. Its protein is CASSLDGTSIYEQYF.